This TCR beta chain appears in the sequencing data of a study of T cell responses to AZD1222 COVID-19 vaccine. Study-level findings and limits: Rises in breadth and depth of Spike-specific TCRs came after two AZD1222 doses. Researchers report vaccine-associated CD4 TCRs spanning spike, with dominance at 160-218 and 743-854. In a largely white British group with more females than males, clonal diversity was possibly underestimated. Unmutated variant regions are reportedly targeted by nearly half of spike-specific TCRs.

V shed 5 bases, J shed 1 base, and the junction held 7 bases outside the gene matches. The V gene's germline CDR1 is MGHRA and CDR2 YSYEKL. This CDR3 has 15 residues. Method: immunoSEQ multiplex PCR; TCRdb's copy keeps in-frame clones and lacks some. This table holds about 200,000 clones, approximately 95% found once. About this clone: Its antigen is currently unknown.

This clonotype was sampled from an adult who received the AZD1222 COVID-19 vaccine. The sequenced sample was peripheral blood, obtained 28 days after the second AZD1222 dose. The chain uses TRBV4-1 and TRBJ1-1, with 7 bases that match TRBD1. The CDR3 region is CASSVRGPWNTEAFF. The CDR3 region has the DNA TGCGCCAGCAGCGTAAGGGGGCCTTGGAACACTGAAGCTTTCTTT.